Listed here is a single T cell receptor (beta chain). The antigen is unknown. The data originate from a study of radiation and T cells in renal cell carcinoma. Study-wide background: Nephrectomy followed 15 Gy stereotactic body radiation by 4 weeks.

Some clones are missing from TCRdb's copy, which holds only in-frame ones; the method was immunoSEQ multiplex PCR. The table lists just over 150,000 clones, approximately 88% of them singletons. J lost 1 base, V lost 2 bases, and 4 bases had no gene match. The CDR3 consists of 15 residues. Germline V gene data show CDR1 as LGHNA and CDR2 as YSLEER. The time point was: blood 2 weeks post-SBRT. The treatment: 15 Gy SBRT to primary tumor, nephrectomy 4 weeks later. Radiation-treated patients gave blood at baseline, week 2 and week 4. Notes on the study in general: Baseline intratumoral clonotype presence is unknown without pretreatment biopsies. In blood, top tumor clones expanded by 2 weeks, shrinking by 4.

The source is a woman between 50 and 59 years old with renal cell carcinoma. The rearrangement uses TRBV4-3 and TRBJ2-7, with 8 bases aligning to TRBD2. The source was blood, collected from a patient whose treatment included radiotherapy and nephrectomy. The CDR3 DNA sequence: TGCGCCAGCAGCCAACGGGGCGGGGGGTCCTACGAGCAGTACTTC. This encodes CASSQRGGGSYEQYF.